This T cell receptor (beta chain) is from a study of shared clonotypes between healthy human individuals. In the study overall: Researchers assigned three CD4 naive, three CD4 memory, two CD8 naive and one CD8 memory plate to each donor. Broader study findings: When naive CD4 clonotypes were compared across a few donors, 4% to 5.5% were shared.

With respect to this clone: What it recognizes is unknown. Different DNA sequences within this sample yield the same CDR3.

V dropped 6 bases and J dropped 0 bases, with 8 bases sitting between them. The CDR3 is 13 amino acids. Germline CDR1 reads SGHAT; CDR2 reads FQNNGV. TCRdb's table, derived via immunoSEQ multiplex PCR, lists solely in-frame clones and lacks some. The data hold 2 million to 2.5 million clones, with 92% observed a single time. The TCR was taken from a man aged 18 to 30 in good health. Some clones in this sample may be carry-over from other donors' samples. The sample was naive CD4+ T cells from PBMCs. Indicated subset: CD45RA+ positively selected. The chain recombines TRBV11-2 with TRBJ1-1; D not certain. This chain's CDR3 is CASSLDLNTEAFF. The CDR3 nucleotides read TGTGCCAGCAGTCTTGACCTGAACACTGAAGCTTTCTTT.